This T cell receptor beta chain is drawn from a study of blood T cell repertoires in COVID-19 (dated by TCRdb to 2019 to 2021). About the full investigation: Samples covering the acute and convalescent phases of COVID-19 were provided by collaborators in the United States, Italy and Spain. The samples were drawn from the first 160 participants of the ongoing ImmuneRACE study and from 1,200 or so subjects provided by 6 global collaborators. A freely available public database, intended as a resource for researchers studying the immune response to SARS-CoV-2, is where the repertoires were released. A de-identified subject ID, COVID-19 status, age in years and sex were almost always included in the sample metadata. The prospective study material was composed of cDNA or gDNA derived from T cells, B-cell-depleted T cells, or PBMCs. The dataset comprised deeply sampled blood TCRbeta repertoires from subjects exposed to, actively infected with, or recovered from COVID-19. Where HLA class I and class II types were available, the types were taken from metadata supplied by the sample provider, not from assay-based typing.

The germline V gene (reference sequence) yields SGHKS for CDR1 and YYEKEE for CDR2. The CDR3 runs 14 residues from the cysteine to the phenylalanine. The only DNA kept is the CDR3, 42 bases in frame from the first base. After removal of 4 bases from V and 1 base from J, the junction retains 3 bases not matched to a gene. As concerns this clone: There is no known antigen for this receptor. No quality values exist for individual bases; no much larger clone is one base distant.

Study-wide findings and limitations: How much clinical and demographic metadata was included differed by source and by participant, and the metadata was provided uncurated.

TCRbeta CDR3 regions were amplified from genomic DNA using the immunoSEQ Assay, a bias-controlled multiplex PCR. The study's own analysis went as follows. The number of nucleated cells in each sample was estimated from the amplification of reference gene primers within the assay. To quantify the absolute abundance of each unique TCRbeta CDR3 rearrangement, sequence reads were collapsed and filtered. For each sample, productive Simpson clonality was calculated as the square root of Simpson's diversity index over productive rearrangements. The immuneACCESS repertoire file appears here via TCRdb, limited to in-frame rearrangements. These files lack a portion of the clones; in checked studies, under half of the deficit traces to unresolved V genes, and the cause of the others is not known. V and J calls and clone size are given by that table; D and trimming were obtained from the DNA. The sample records some 300,000 clones, 88% of which are singletons. The biggest ten clones account for 0.75% to 1% of the sample.

Participants in the prospective study were enrolled through a virtual design, were aged about 18 to 100 years, and lived in about 25 United States geographic areas. In the prospective study, cohorts were assigned on the basis of participant-reported clinical history obtained from a screening survey and a study questionnaire. Recovered participants in ImmuneRACE Cohort 3 were defined as having two consecutive negative NP/OP PCR tests, clearance from a healthcare professional, or resolution of symptoms. Mobile phlebotomists in the prospective study collected whole blood, serum and a nasopharyngeal or oropharyngeal swab from every participant. Prospective study participants could optionally give additional blood draws and questionnaires over a roughly 2-month period. Before DNA extraction, blood samples from the prospective study were shipped at room temperature or frozen.

Sequenced sample: PBMCs or T cells enriched from blood (not recorded which). The TCR was taken from a woman aged 30 to 39 who had recovered from COVID-19. The rearrangement joined TRBV5-5 to TRBJ2-5; the junction holds 8 bases that match TRBD2. The DNA reads as follows: TGTGCCAGCAGCCCCGGGAGGGGCCAAGAGACCCAGTACTTC. It translates as CASSPGRGQETQYF.